The entry below gives a single TCR beta chain sequence along with its context. The protocol was immunoSEQ multiplex PCR, while the TCRdb copy is restricted to in-frame clones and leaves out a portion. The sample carries 160,000 or so clones, about 83% recorded once. The entry originates in a study of blood T cell repertoires in COVID-19. This TCR was recovered from a woman in her sixties or seventies with COVID-19, enrolled during active disease. Sequenced sample: peripheral blood.

The CDR3 DNA sequence: TGCGCCAGCACTCCGGGGGACAGTTTCTACGAGCAGTACTTC. Translated: CASTPGDSFYEQYF. This chain joins TRBV23-1 and TRBJ2-7, with D tentatively TRBD1 (7 bases). TRBV23-1 is assigned to the ORF class and has an uncertain function. The CDR3 length is 14 residues. Trimming pared 7 bases from V and 3 bases from J, leaving 16 bases between.